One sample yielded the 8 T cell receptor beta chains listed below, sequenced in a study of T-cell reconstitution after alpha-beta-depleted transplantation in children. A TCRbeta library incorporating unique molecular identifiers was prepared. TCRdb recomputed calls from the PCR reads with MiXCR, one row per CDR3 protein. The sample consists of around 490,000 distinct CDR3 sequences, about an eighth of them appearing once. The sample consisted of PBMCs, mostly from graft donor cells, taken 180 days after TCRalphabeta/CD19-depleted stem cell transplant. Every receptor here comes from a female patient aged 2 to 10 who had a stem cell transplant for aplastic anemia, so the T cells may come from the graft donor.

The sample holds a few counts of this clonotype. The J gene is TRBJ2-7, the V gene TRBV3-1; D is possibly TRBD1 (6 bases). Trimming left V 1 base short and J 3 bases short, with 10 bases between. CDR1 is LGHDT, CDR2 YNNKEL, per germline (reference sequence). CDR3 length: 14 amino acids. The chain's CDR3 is CASSQAGVDYEQYF. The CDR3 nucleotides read TGTGCCAGCAGCCAAGCAGGGGTGGACTACGAGCAGTACTTC.

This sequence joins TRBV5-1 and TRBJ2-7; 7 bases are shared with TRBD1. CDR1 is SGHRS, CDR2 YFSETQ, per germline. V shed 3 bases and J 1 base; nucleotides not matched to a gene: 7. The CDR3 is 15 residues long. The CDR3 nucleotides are TGCGCCAGCAGCTCGTTGGGGACAGTGTCCTACGAGCAGTACTTC. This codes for CASSSLGTVSYEQYF.

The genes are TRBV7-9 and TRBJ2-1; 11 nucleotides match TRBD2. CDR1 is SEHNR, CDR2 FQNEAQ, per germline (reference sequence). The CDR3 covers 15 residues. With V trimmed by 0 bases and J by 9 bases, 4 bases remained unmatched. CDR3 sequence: CASSLALAGGGEQFF. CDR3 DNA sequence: TGTGCCAGCAGCTTAGCTCTAGCGGGAGGCGGTGAGCAGTTCTTC.

CDR3 nucleotide sequence: TGTGCCAGCTCACCGGGGGAGATGGCCAAAAACATTCAGTACTTC. Protein sequence: CASSPGEMAKNIQYF. The J gene is TRBJ2-4, the V gene TRBV18; D tentatively reads TRBD1 or TRBD2 (5 bases each). The CDR3 contains 15 residues. Trimming left V 3 bases short and J 1 base short, with 10 bases between. Germline lookup yields CDR1 KGHSH and CDR2 LQKENI.

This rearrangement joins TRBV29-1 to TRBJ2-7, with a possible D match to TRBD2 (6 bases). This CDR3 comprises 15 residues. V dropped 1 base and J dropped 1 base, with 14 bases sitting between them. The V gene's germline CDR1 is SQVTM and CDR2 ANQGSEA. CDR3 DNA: TGCAGCGTTGAAGGCGACGGACTATATTCCTACGAGCAGTACTTC. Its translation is CSVEGDGLYSYEQYF.

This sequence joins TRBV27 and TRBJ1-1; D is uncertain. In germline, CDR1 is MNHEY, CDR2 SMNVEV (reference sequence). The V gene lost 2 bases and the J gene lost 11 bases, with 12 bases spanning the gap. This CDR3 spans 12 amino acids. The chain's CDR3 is CASSLGETPAFF. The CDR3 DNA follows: TGTGCCAGCAGTTTAGGGGAGACGCCGGCTTTCTTT.

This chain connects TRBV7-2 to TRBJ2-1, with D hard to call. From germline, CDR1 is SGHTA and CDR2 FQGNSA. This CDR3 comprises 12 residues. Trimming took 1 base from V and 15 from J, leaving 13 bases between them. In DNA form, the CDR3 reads TGTGCCAGCAGCTTAGAGGGCCCCCCCCGGTTCTTC. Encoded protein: CASSLEGPPRFF.

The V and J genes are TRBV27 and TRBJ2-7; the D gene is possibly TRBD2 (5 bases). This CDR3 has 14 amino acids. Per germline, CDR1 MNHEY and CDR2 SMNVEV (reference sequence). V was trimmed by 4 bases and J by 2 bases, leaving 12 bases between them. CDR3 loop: CASSSRLPPYEQYF. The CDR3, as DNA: TGTGCCAGCAGTTCCAGACTACCGCCCTACGAGCAGTACTTC.